Listed below are T cell receptor beta chains from one sample, sequenced in a study of T cells in narcolepsy. Generated by immunoSEQ multiplex PCR, the TCRdb table keeps only in-frame clones and is missing some. Counted here are some 30,000 clones, approximately 86% occurring once; the ten biggest clones make up roughly 1.1%. The specimen sequenced was CD45RA- memory CD4+ T cells from PBMCs. The receptors stem from a human donor with narcolepsy. Both conserved end residues are part of each CDR3. Fields, in order: CDR3 DNA, CDR3 protein, CDR3 length, clone size, D gene, V gene, J gene. The D gene is left open where the match is weak. A clone size is listed for some rows: how often the clone was seen (once, few, many), or a class if it is expanded.

CDR3nt: TGCGCCAGCAGCTCCCATGACGGAGATACGCAGTATTTT
CDR3aa: CASSSHDGDTQYF
len: 13
abundance: NA
d_gene: NA
v_gene: TRBV5-1
j_gene: TRBJ2-3

CDR3nt: TGTGCCAGCAGGGTAGGGACGGCGGGGCAGCCCCAGCATTTT
CDR3aa: CASRVGTAGQPQHF
len: 14
abundance: NA
d_gene: NA
v_gene: TRBV2
j_gene: TRBJ1-5

CDR3nt: TGTGCCAGCAGCCCAATGGGGTACAATGAGCAGTTCTTC
CDR3aa: CASSPMGYNEQFF
len: 13
abundance: NA
d_gene: NA
v_gene: TRBV6-1
j_gene: TRBJ2-1

CDR3nt: TGTGCCAGCAGCTTACAGGGGATCCAAGAGACCCAGTACTTC
CDR3aa: CASSLQGIQETQYF
len: 14
abundance: NA
d_gene: NA
v_gene: TRBV7-6
j_gene: TRBJ2-5

CDR3nt: TGTGCCAGCAGTCCCCAGGACCTCTATGGCTACACCTTC
CDR3aa: CASSPQDLYGYTF
len: 13
abundance: NA
d_gene: NA
v_gene: TRBV28
j_gene: TRBJ1-2

CDR3nt: TGTGCCAGCAGACGAACAGGGTATAACACCGGGGAGCTGTTTTTT
CDR3aa: CASRRTGYNTGELFF
len: 15
abundance: NA
d_gene: NA
v_gene: TRBV6-6
j_gene: TRBJ2-2

CDR3nt: TGTGCCAGCAGGGTCCCTGCGGGGGGCAAGACCCAGTACTTC
CDR3aa: CASRVPAGGKTQYF
len: 14
abundance: NA
d_gene: TRBD2
v_gene: TRBV6-5
j_gene: TRBJ2-5

CDR3nt: TGTGCCAGTAGTATGGGACAGGGTTTCGCAGATACGCAGTATTTT
CDR3aa: CASSMGQGFADTQYF
len: 15
abundance: NA
d_gene: TRBD1
v_gene: TRBV19
j_gene: TRBJ2-3

CDR3nt: TGTGCCAGCAGCGTAACAGCCATGAACACTGAAGCTTTCTTT
CDR3aa: CASSVTAMNTEAFF
len: 14
abundance: NA
d_gene: NA
v_gene: TRBV9
j_gene: TRBJ1-1

CDR3nt: TGCAGTGCCCTTGGCGCTTTCTTT
CDR3aa: CSALGAFF
len: 8
abundance: NA
d_gene: NA
v_gene: TRBV20-1
j_gene: TRBJ1-1

CDR3nt: TGTGCCAGCAGCCTAACAGGGAGAACTGAAGCTTTCTTT
CDR3aa: CASSLTGRTEAFF
len: 13
abundance: NA
d_gene: NA
v_gene: TRBV11-2
j_gene: TRBJ1-1

CDR3nt: TGCGCCAGCAGAGCCAGGGGGGACACTGAAGCTTTCTTT
CDR3aa: CASRARGDTEAFF
len: 13
abundance: NA
d_gene: TRBD1
v_gene: TRBV10-2
j_gene: TRBJ1-1

CDR3nt: TGCAGCGTTGAAAAGGGACTAGCGGTATACAATGAGCAGTTCTTC
CDR3aa: CSVEKGLAVYNEQFF
len: 15
abundance: once
d_gene: TRBD2
v_gene: TRBV29-1
j_gene: TRBJ2-1

CDR3nt: TGTGCCAGTGGGATAGTTCAGCCCCAGCATTTT
CDR3aa: CASGIVQPQHF
len: 11
abundance: NA
d_gene: NA
v_gene: TRBV27
j_gene: TRBJ1-5

CDR3nt: TGCGCCAGCAGCTTGAGTCAAAGTACCACCGGGGAGCTGTTTTTT
CDR3aa: CASSLSQSTTGELFF
len: 15
abundance: NA
d_gene: NA
v_gene: TRBV5-1
j_gene: TRBJ2-2

CDR3nt: TGTGCCAGCAGCCCCCGAGGCGGACAGGGGATCGCAGATACGCAGTATTTT
CDR3aa: CASSPRGGQGIADTQYF
len: 17
abundance: NA
d_gene: TRBD1
v_gene: TRBV11-3
j_gene: TRBJ2-3

CDR3nt: TGTGCCAGCAGCGACTCCTGGGTCCGAGATACGCAGTATTTT
CDR3aa: CASSDSWVRDTQYF
len: 14
abundance: NA
d_gene: NA
v_gene: TRBV2
j_gene: TRBJ2-3

CDR3nt: TGTGTCAGAAGCCTCGGGGGGGCAAAGCTTCTCAATGAGCAGTTCTTC
CDR3aa: CVRSLGGAKLLNEQFF
len: 16
abundance: NA
d_gene: NA
v_gene: TRBV7-5
j_gene: TRBJ2-1

CDR3nt: TGTGCCAGCACTCGGACAGGATTAGGCAATCAGCCCCAGCATTTT
CDR3aa: CASTRTGLGNQPQHF
len: 15
abundance: NA
d_gene: TRBD1
v_gene: TRBV28
j_gene: TRBJ1-5

CDR3nt: TGTGCCAGCAGCGCACCCCCGGGACAGGGACCTCTGAACACTGAAGCTTTCTTT
CDR3aa: CASSAPPGQGPLNTEAFF
len: 18
abundance: NA
d_gene: TRBD1
v_gene: TRBV9
j_gene: TRBJ1-1

CDR3nt: TGTGCCAGCCGCTACGGGACAGGGGGCCAAGAGACCCAGTACTTC
CDR3aa: CASRYGTGGQETQYF
len: 15
abundance: few
d_gene: TRBD1
v_gene: TRBV7-6
j_gene: TRBJ2-5

CDR3nt: TGTGCCAGCATCCGCGGGTTCGGCTACACAGATACGCAGTATTTT
CDR3aa: CASIRGFGYTDTQYF
len: 15
abundance: NA
d_gene: NA
v_gene: TRBV7-2
j_gene: TRBJ2-3

CDR3nt: TGTGCCAGCAGCTTAGCGAGGGGACCGAACACTGAAGCTTTCTTT
CDR3aa: CASSLARGPNTEAFF
len: 15
abundance: NA
d_gene: NA
v_gene: TRBV7-2
j_gene: TRBJ1-1

CDR3nt: TGTGCCAGCAGTTACTCGCGTGGGGGTGATCAGCCCCAGCATTTT
CDR3aa: CASSYSRGGDQPQHF
len: 15
abundance: NA
d_gene: NA
v_gene: TRBV6-5
j_gene: TRBJ1-5

CDR3nt: TGTGCCAGCAGTAGGGGACTAGCTGGTGAGCAGTTCTTC
CDR3aa: CASSRGLAGEQFF
len: 13
abundance: NA
d_gene: TRBD2
v_gene: TRBV2
j_gene: TRBJ2-1

CDR3nt: TGCGCCAGCAGTCCGAACAGGGGGAACACTGAAGCTTTCTTT
CDR3aa: CASSPNRGNTEAFF
len: 14
abundance: once
d_gene: TRBD1
v_gene: TRBV10-1
j_gene: TRBJ1-1

CDR3nt: TGTGCCTCCTGGACAGGGGACAATCAGCCCCAGCATTTT
CDR3aa: CASWTGDNQPQHF
len: 13
abundance: NA
d_gene: TRBD1
v_gene: TRBV10-3
j_gene: TRBJ1-5

CDR3nt: TGCGCCAGCAGCCAAGATAGGACAGTGAACTATGGCTACACCTTC
CDR3aa: CASSQDRTVNYGYTF
len: 15
abundance: medium-sized
d_gene: NA
v_gene: TRBV4-1
j_gene: TRBJ1-2